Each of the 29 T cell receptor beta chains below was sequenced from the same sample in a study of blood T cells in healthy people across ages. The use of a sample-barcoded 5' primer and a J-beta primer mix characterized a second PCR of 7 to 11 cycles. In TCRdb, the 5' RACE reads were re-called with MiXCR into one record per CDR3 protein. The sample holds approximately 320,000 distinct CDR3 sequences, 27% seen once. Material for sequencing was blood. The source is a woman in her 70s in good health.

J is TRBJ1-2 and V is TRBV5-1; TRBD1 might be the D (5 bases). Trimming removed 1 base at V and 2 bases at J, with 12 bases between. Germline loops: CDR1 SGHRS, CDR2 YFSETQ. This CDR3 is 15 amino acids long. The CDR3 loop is CASSLFAGTNYGYTF. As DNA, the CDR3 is TGCGCCAGCAGCTTGTTTGCAGGGACGAACTATGGCTACACCTTC. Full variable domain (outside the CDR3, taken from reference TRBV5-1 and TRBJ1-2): KAGVTQTPRYLIKTRGQQVTLSCSPISGHRSVSWYQQTPGQGLQFLFEYFSETQRNKGNFPGRFSGRQFSNSRSEMNVSTLELGDSALYLCASSLFAGTNYGYTFGSGTRLTVV.

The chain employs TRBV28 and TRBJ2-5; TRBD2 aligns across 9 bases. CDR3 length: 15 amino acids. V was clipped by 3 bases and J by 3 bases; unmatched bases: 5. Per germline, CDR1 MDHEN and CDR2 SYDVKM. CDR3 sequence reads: CASSLGSGRKETQYF. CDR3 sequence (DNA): TGTGCCAGCAGTTTGGGTAGCGGGAGAAAAGAGACCCAGTACTTC.

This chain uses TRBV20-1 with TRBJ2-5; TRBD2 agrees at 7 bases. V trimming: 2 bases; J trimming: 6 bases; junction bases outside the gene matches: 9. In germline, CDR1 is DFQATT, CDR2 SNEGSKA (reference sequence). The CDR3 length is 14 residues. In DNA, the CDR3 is TGCAGTGCTAGACCCGGGAGGCTCGCGAAGACCCAGTACTTC. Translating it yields CSARPGRLAKTQYF.

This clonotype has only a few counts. CDR3 amino acids: CASRDSPYNEQFF. CDR3 coding DNA: TGTGCCAGCCGGGACTCGCCCTACAATGAGCAGTTCTTC. This chain connects TRBV6-2 or TRBV6-3 to TRBJ2-1, with a tentative D call TRBD2 (6 bases). The CDR3 sequence is 13 residues long. Trimming cost V 8 bases and J 2 bases, with 10 bases left between them. Per germline, CDR1 MNHEY and CDR2 SVGEGT.

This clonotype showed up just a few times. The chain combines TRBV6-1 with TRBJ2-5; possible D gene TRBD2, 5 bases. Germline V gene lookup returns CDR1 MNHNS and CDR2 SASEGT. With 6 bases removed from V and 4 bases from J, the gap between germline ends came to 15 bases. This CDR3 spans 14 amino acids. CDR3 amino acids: CASRREIYLETQYF. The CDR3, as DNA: TGTGCCAGCAGACGGGAAATTTATTTAGAGACCCAGTACTTC.

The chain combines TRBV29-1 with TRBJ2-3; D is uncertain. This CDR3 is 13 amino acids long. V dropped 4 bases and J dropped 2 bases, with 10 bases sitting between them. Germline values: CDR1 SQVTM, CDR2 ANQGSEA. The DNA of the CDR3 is TGCAGCGTTGGGTCGCAGTACACAGATACGCAGTATTTT. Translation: CSVGSQYTDTQYF.

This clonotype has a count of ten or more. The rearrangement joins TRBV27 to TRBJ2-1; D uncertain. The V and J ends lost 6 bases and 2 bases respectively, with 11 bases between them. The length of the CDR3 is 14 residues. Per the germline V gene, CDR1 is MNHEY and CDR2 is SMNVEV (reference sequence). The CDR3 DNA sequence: TGTGCCAGCAGCCTAAGCAGAACCTACAATGAGCAGTTCTTC. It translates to CASSLSRTYNEQFF.

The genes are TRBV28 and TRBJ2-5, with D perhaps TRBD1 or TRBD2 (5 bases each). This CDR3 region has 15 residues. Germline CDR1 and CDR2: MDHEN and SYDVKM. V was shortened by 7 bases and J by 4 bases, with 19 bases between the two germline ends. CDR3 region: CASTPLVGAAETQYF. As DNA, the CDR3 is TGTGCCAGCACCCCCCTTGTCGGGGCAGCAGAGACCCAGTACTTC.

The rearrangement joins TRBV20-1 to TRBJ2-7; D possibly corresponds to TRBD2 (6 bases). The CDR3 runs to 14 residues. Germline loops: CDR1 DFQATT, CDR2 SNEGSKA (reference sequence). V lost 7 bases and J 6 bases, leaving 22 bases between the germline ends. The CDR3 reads CSVIPTEGSLEQYF. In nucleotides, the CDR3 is TGCAGTGTCATCCCGACGGAGGGAAGCCTCGAGCAGTACTTC.

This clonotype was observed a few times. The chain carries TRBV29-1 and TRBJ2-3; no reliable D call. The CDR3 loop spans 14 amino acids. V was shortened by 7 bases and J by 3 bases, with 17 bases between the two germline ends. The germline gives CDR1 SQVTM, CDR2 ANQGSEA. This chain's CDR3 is CSALPPTRTDTQYF. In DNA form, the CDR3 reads TGCAGCGCCCTACCACCGACGAGAACAGATACGCAGTATTTT.

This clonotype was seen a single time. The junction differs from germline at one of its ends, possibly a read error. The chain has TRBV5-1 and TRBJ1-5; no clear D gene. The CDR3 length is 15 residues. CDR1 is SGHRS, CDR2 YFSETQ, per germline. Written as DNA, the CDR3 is TGCACCAGCAGCTCCGGGCCAGAGGACAATCAGCCCCAGCATTTT. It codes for CTSSSGPEDNQPQHF.

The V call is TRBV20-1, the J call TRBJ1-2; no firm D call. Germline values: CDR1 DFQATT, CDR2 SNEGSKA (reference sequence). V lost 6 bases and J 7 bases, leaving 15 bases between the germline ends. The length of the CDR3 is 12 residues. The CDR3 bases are TGCAGTGCCCAGAAGTGGGAGAGTGGCTACACCTTC. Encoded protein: CSAQKWESGYTF.

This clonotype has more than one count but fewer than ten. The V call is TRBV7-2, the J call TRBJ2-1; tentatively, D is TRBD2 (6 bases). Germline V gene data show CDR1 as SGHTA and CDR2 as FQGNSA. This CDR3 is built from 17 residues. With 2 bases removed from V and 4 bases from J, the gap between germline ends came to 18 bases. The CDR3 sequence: CASSLRPAGNLYNEQFF. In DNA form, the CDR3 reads TGTGCCAGCAGCTTACGTCCCGCGGGGAACCTTTACAATGAGCAGTTCTTC.

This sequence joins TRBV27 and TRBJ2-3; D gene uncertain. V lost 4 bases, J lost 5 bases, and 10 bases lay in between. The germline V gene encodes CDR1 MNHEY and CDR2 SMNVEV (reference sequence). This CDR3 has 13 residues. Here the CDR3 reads CASSWSSRDTQYF. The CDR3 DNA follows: TGTGCCAGCAGTTGGAGTAGTAGAGATACGCAGTATTTT.

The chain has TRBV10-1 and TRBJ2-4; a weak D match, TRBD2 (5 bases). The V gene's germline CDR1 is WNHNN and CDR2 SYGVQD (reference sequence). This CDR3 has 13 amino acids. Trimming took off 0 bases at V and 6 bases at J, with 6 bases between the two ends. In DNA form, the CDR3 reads TGCGCCAGCAGTGAGTCTGGGAGAAACATTCAGTACTTC. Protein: CASSESGRNIQYF.

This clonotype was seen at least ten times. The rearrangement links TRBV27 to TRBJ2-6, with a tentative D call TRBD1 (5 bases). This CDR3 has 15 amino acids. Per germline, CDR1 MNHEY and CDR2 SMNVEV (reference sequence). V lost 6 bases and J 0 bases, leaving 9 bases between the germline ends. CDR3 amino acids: CASSLQASGANVLTF. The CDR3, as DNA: TGTGCCAGCAGCTTACAGGCCTCTGGGGCCAACGTCCTGACTTTC.

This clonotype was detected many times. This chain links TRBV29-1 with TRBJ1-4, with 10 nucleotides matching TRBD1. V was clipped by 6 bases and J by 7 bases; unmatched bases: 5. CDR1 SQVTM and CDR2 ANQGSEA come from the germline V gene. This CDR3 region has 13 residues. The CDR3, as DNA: TGCAGCGTCGGGGACAGGGGTGGTGAAAAACTGTTTTTT. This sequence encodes CSVGDRGGEKLFF.

CDR3 sequence: CASSPTQDNYGYTF. Here the CDR3 DNA reads TGTGCCAGCAGCCCCACCCAGGACAACTATGGCTACACCTTC. V usage is TRBV7-2 and J usage is TRBJ1-2; D is unresolved. Germline V lookup: CDR1 SGHTA, CDR2 FQGNSA. The CDR3 length is 14 residues. Trimming left V 5 bases short and J 2 bases short, with 12 bases between.

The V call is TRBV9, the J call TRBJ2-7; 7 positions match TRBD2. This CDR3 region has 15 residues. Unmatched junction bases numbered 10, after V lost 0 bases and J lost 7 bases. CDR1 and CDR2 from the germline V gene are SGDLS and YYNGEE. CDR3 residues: CASSVEGRVWEEQYF. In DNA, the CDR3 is TGTGCCAGCAGCGTAGAAGGGAGGGTTTGGGAGGAGCAGTACTTC.

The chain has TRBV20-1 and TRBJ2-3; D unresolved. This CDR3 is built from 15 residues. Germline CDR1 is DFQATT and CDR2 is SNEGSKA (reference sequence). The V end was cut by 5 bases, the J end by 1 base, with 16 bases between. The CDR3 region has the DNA TGCAGTGCTTCCCTTGAACTTCTCCGCACAGATACGCAGTATTTT. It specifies CSASLELLRTDTQYF.

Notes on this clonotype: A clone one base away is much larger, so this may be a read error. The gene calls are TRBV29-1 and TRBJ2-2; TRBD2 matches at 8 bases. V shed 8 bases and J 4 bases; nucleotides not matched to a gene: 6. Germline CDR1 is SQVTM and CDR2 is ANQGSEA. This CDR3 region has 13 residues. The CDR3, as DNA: TGCAGCATACTAACTAGCGGCACCGGGGAGCTGTTTTTT. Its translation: CSILTSGTGELFF.

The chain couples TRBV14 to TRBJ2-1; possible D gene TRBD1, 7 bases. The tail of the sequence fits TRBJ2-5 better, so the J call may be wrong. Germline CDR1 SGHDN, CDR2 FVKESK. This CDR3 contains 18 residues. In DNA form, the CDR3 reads TGTGCCAGCAGCCAAGATCGCTTTGGAGGGGGCGCTTCAGAGACCCAGTACTTC. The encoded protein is CASSQDRFGGGASETQYF.

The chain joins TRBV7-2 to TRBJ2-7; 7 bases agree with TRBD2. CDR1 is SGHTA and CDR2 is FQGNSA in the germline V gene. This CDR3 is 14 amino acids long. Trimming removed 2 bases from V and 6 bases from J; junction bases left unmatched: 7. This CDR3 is CASSLSLAVREQYF. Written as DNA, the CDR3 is TGTGCCAGCAGCTTATCCCTAGCGGTCCGCGAGCAGTACTTC.

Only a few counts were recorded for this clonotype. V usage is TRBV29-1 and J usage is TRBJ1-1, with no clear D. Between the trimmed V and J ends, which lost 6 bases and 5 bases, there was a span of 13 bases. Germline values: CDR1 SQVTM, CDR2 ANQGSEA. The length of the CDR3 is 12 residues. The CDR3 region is CSVVGLGTEAFF. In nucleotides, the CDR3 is TGCAGCGTGGTCGGTTTGGGGACTGAAGCTTTCTTT.

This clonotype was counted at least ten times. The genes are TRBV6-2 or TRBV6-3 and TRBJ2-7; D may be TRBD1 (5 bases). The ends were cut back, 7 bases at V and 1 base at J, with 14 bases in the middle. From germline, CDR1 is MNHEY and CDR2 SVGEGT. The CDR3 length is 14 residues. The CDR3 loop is CASTNPTGSYEQYF. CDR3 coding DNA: TGTGCCAGCACGAACCCTACAGGATCCTACGAGCAGTACTTC.

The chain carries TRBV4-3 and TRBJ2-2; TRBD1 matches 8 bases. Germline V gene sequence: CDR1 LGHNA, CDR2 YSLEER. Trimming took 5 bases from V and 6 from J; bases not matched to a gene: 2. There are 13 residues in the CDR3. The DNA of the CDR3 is TGCGCCAGCAGCTACAGGGGGGCCGGGGAGCTGTTTTTT. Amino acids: CASSYRGAGELFF.

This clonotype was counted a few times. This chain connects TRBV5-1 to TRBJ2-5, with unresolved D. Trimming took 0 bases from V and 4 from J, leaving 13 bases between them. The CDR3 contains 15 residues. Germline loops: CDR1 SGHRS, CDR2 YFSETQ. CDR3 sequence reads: CASSLEGSSSETQYF. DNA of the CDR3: TGCGCCAGCAGCTTGGAGGGCAGTTCATCAGAGACCCAGTACTTC. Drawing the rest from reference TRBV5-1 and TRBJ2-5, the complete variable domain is KAGVTQTPRYLIKTRGQQVTLSCSPISGHRSVSWYQQTPGQGLQFLFEYFSETQRNKGNFPGRFSGRQFSNSRSEMNVSTLELGDSALYLCASSLEGSSSETQYFGPGTRLLVL.

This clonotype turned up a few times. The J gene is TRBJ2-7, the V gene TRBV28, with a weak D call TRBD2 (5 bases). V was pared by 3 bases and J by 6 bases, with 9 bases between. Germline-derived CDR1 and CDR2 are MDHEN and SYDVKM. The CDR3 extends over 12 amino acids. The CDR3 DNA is TGTGCCAGCAGTTTCGGGGTCCGCGAGCAGTACTTC. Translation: CASSFGVREQYF.

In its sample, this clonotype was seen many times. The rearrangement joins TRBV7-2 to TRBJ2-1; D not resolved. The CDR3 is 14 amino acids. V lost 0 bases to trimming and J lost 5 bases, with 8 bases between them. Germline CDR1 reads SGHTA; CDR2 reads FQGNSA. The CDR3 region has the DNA TGTGCCAGCAGCTTAGCGGCAGGTAACAATGAGCAGTTCTTC. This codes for CASSLAAGNNEQFF.